A single sample is the source of the 16 T cell receptor beta chains below, sequenced in a study of breast tumors, draining lymph nodes, adjacent tissues. TCRdb used MiXCR to reprocess the multiplex PCR reads, holding one entry per CDR3 protein. The data hold about 140,000 distinct CDR3 sequences, with about 30% observed a single time. Breast cancer patients provided tissue from their axillary draining lymph nodes. Sequenced: axillary lymph node tissue. The receptors originated from a female donor with breast cancer. Some clones in this sample may be carry-over from other donors' samples.

This clonotype showed up many times. V and J are TRBV6-6 and TRBJ1-2; 7 nucleotides agree with TRBD1. CDR1 is MNHNY and CDR2 is SVGAGI in the germline V gene (reference sequence). The CDR3 is 14 residues long. Trimming took 6 bases from V and 4 from J; bases not matched to a gene: 8. The CDR3 loop is CASRKQGLGYGYTF. The CDR3 DNA sequence: TGTGCCAGCAGGAAACAGGGGTTAGGCTATGGCTACACCTTC.

This clonotype was recorded many times. The chain carries TRBV20-1 and TRBJ1-3, with D uncertain. The germline gives CDR1 DFQATT, CDR2 SNEGSKA (reference sequence). The CDR3 is 14 residues long. Trimming cost V 0 bases and J 4 bases, with 10 bases left between them. The CDR3 bases are TGCAGTGCTAGAGATCAAAGCCTAGGAAACACCATATATTTT. It yields the protein CSARDQSLGNTIYF.

This clonotype was seen more than once but under ten times. A read error may explain this, as a much larger clone is one base away. The rearrangement uses TRBV20-1 and TRBJ2-2; possibly TRBD2 for D (5 bases). This CDR3 is built from 18 residues. CDR1 is DFQATT and CDR2 is SNEGSKA in the germline V gene (reference sequence). Trimming removed 0 bases from V and 0 bases from J, with 17 bases in between. This CDR3 reads CSARDVGKGASNTGELFF. The CDR3 bases are TGCAGTGCTAGAGATGTCGGAAAGGGAGCGTCGAACACCGGGGAGCTGTTTTTT.

About this clonotype itself: This may come from a read error, since a much larger clone is one base off. The rearrangement uses TRBV6-1 and TRBJ2-1; unclear D gene. The germline V gene encodes CDR1 MNHNS and CDR2 SASEGT. The CDR3 extends over 15 amino acids. The CDR3 nucleotides read TGTGCCAGCAGGTTGGACGGAAACTCCTGCAATGAGCAGTTCTTC. This gives the protein CASRLDGNSCNEQFF.

This clonotype was recorded at least ten times. The chain joins TRBV12-3 or TRBV12-4 to TRBJ1-5; 7 positions match TRBD1. The trim removed 5 bases at V and 2 bases at J, leaving 6 bases unmatched. There are 15 residues in the CDR3. The CDR3 is CASSRRTGGNQPQHF. CDR3 DNA: TGTGCCAGCAGTCGACGGACAGGCGGCAATCAGCCCCAGCATTTT.

The genes are TRBV6-6 and TRBJ2-6; 9 bases map to TRBD1. The V gene's germline CDR1 is MNHNY and CDR2 SVGAGI (reference sequence). The CDR3 is 17 amino acids. J was trimmed by 2 bases and V by 5 bases; bases with no gene match: 7. CDR3 bases: TGTGCCAGCAGTCCCCGGACAGGGGCAACTGGGGCCAACGTCCTGACTTTC. This gives the protein CASSPRTGATGANVLTF.

This clonotype occurred many times. The chain is built from TRBV19 and TRBJ2-1, with 13 bases that match TRBD2. Germline CDR1 and CDR2: LNHDA and SQIVND (reference sequence). The CDR3 sequence is 15 residues long. J was trimmed by 10 bases and V by 4 bases; bases with no gene match: 7. The DNA for the CDR3 is TGTGCCAGTAGTAGGGGGACTAGCGGGGCTGGCGAGCAGTTCTTC. It codes for CASSRGTSGAGEQFF.

A note on this clonotype: A single base separates this from a much larger clone, so it may be a read error. Since the CDR3 does not end with the conserved phenylalanine or tryptophan, this likely comes from a read error. The V and J genes are TRBV9 and TRBJ2-5, with D maybe TRBD2 (6 bases). V was cut by 0 bases and J by 5 bases, with 8 bases left in between. CDR3 length: 13 residues. The germline gives CDR1 SGDLS, CDR2 YYNGEE. This chain's CDR3 is CASSVGGEETQYS. As DNA, the CDR3 is TGTGCCAGCAGCGTAGGGGGGGAGGAGACCCAGTACTCC.

The gene calls are TRBV20-1 and TRBJ2-1, with 8 nucleotides matching TRBD2. The CDR3 is 15 amino acids. The junction had 16 bases not matched to a gene; V was cut back by 6 bases and J by 9 bases. From germline, CDR1 is DFQATT and CDR2 SNEGSKA (reference sequence). The CDR3 protein is CSAKRSGGARVEQFF. In nucleotides, the CDR3 is TGCAGTGCCAAAAGATCGGGGGGGGCCCGAGTTGAGCAGTTCTTC.

To note about this clonotype: The conserved final phenylalanine or tryptophan is absent from the CDR3, which likely points to a read error. The V and J genes are TRBV15 and TRBJ2-7; D is unclear. This CDR3 has 15 residues. CDR1 and CDR2 from the germline V gene are LNHNV and YYDKDF (reference sequence). The CDR3 spells CATRRDRSGAYEQYA. DNA for the CDR3: TGTGCCACCCGCAGAGATCGGTCCGGAGCCTACGAGCAGTACGCC.

The V call is TRBV7-2, the J call TRBJ1-4; D remains ambiguous. Germline CDR1 reads SGHTA; CDR2 reads FQGNSA. The V end was cut by 8 bases, the J end by 0 bases, with 7 bases between. The CDR3 runs to 13 residues. The CDR3 DNA sequence: TGTGCCAGCGGTATCACAACTAATGAAAAACTGTTTTTT. Translation gives CASGITTNEKLFF.

The genes are TRBV6-6 and TRBJ2-7; D unclear. The CDR3 is made up of 11 amino acids. Germline assignment: CDR1 MNHNY and CDR2 SVGAGI (reference sequence). The V end lost 2 bases, the J end lost 6 bases, and 5 bases lay between the germline ends. Written as DNA, the CDR3 is TGTGCCAGCAGTTACAGGGCCGAGCAGTACTTC. Protein product: CASSYRAEQYF.

This clonotype has ten or more counts. The chain uses TRBV6-2 or TRBV6-3 and TRBJ1-3; tentative D call: TRBD1 (5 bases). Germline V gene data show CDR1 as MNHEY and CDR2 as SVGEGT. The V end lost 5 bases, the J end lost 0 bases, and 11 bases lay between the germline ends. This CDR3 has 15 amino acids. The chain's CDR3 is CASSTTGFSGNTIYF. The DNA for the CDR3 is TGTGCCAGCAGTACCACAGGTTTCTCTGGAAACACCATATATTTT.

The chain has TRBV20-1 and TRBJ1-1, with TRBD1 matching 8 bases. Per germline, CDR1 DFQATT and CDR2 SNEGSKA (reference sequence). The trim removed 4 bases at V and 4 bases at J, leaving 8 bases unmatched. The CDR3 covers 14 residues. DNA for the CDR3: TGCAGTGCTACCCGACAGGGGCGAGGCACTGAAGCTTTCTTT. Translating it yields CSATRQGRGTEAFF.

Turning to this clonotype: A much larger clone lies one base from this, so it may be a read error. The chain has TRBV3-1 and TRBJ1-2; D call uncertain. This CDR3 has 13 amino acids. Germline V lookup: CDR1 LGHDT, CDR2 YNNKEL (reference sequence). V was shortened by 1 base and J by 7 bases, with 10 bases between the two germline ends. CDR3: CASSQVGDFGYTF. CDR3 sequence (DNA): TGTGCCAGCAGCCAAGTCGGTGACTTTGGCTACACCTTC.

This clonotype was seen ten or more times. This chain links TRBV7-9 with TRBJ2-7, with 8 bases identical to TRBD1. V shed 5 bases and J 6 bases; nucleotides not matched to a gene: 9. CDR1 SEHNR and CDR2 FQNEAQ come from the germline V gene (reference sequence). CDR3 length: 14 residues. CDR3 sequence (DNA): TGTGCCAGCAGCCCCCCCAGGGGGCAGGGCGAGCAGTACTTC. This codes for CASSPPRGQGEQYF.